This T cell receptor (beta chain) derives from a study of shared clonotypes between healthy human individuals. The study separated CD4+ cells into CD45RA+ naive and CD45RA-negative memory subsets. As to this clone: What it binds is not known. At one end the junction does not follow the germline gene, possibly because of a read error.

The assay was immunoSEQ multiplex PCR, and TCRdb's table has in-frame clones only and misses some. Among about 2.5 million clones listed, 85% to 95% were seen once. The CDR3 runs to 17 residues. From germline, CDR1 is MNHEY and CDR2 SMNVEV (reference sequence). General observations from the study: Estimated clonotype richness was generally higher in naive than memory subsets.

The clonotype was recovered from a man aged 18 to 30 in good health. Some clones in this sample may be carry-over from other donors' samples. The rearrangement links TRBV27 to TRBJ2-1; D may match TRBD1 or TRBD2 (5 bases each). The sequencing input was naive CD4+ T cells from PBMCs. Subset given: CD45RA+ positively selected. This CDR3 is CASSVSGTWSSYNEQFF. CDR3 sequence (DNA): TGTGCCAGCAGTGTATCCGGGACCTGGAGCTCCTACAATGAGCAGTTCTTC.